Listed here is a single TCR beta chain. Its antigen is not known. The data are from a study of cytomegalovirus exposure and HLA in healthy donors. Study in general: From donors who were HLA-typed, an early data release held 80 million or so unique TCRs. There were some 400 genotyped donors. Of these, roughly 82% fell in the genetic ancestry cluster associated with self-reported Caucasian donors. Whole-study results and caveats: The authors enumerated under 200 TCR beta chains as linked to cytomegalovirus. In vitro, three CMV-associated chains proved specific for CMV antigens.

In the PCR, 60 Vbeta and 13 Jbeta primers were used. Repertoires were generated with immunoSEQ multiplex PCR, while TCRdb's copy carries only in-frame clones and drops some. The repertoire has around 200,000 clones, roughly four fifths of them found once; the top ten carry roughly 0.22%. Germline CDR1 reads SGDLS; CDR2 reads YYNGEE. The CDR3 consists of 14 residues. V lost 0 bases and J 7 bases, leaving 13 bases between the germline ends. This chain links TRBV9 with TRBJ2-5, with D possibly matching TRBD2 (6 bases). The sequenced material came from PBMCs. This TCR was recovered from a girl aged 2-15 years in good health and CMV-seronegative. CDR3 region: CASSVDGKGGTQYF. CDR3 sequence (DNA): TGTGCCAGCAGCGTAGACGGGAAGGGAGGGACCCAGTACTTC.